This T cell receptor beta chain is drawn from a study of blood T cell repertoires in COVID-19. Across the study: Italy, Spain and the United States were the sources of the convalescent and acute COVID-19 samples. In each case, the material was cDNA or gDNA derived from T cells, B-cell-depleted T cells, or PBMCs.

How the authors handled the data: It was from reference gene primer amplification that nucleated cell counts were estimated. Sequencing used immunoSEQ multiplex PCR; TCRdb keeps in-frame clones, though not all of them. The V and J calls and clone size were taken over from that table, and D and trimming were inferred from the DNA. The table lists approximately 60,000 clones, 82% of them singletons. CDR1 is SGHVS, CDR2 FQNEAQ, per germline. The V end lost 1 base, the J end lost 5 bases, and 10 bases lay between the germline ends. The CDR3 sequence is 14 residues long. Sequences were obtained from peripheral blood. The gene calls are TRBV7-8 and TRBJ2-3; possible D gene TRBD1, 5 bases. This sequence originates from a woman aged 80 or over with acute or convalescent COVID-19. CDR3 sequence: CASSLVQGGDTQYF. CDR3 sequence (DNA): TGTGCCAGCAGCTTAGTTCAGGGCGGAGATACGCAGTATTTT.